This T cell receptor (beta chain) was obtained from a study of blood T cell repertoires in COVID-19. Study in general: Acute and convalescent COVID-19 samples came from the United States, Italy and Spain. T cells, B-cell-depleted T cells, or PBMCs supplied cDNA or gDNA.

All enrollees were about 18 to 95 years old and from roughly 22 US areas. The CDR3 runs to 15 residues. The junction had 6 bases not matched to a gene; V was cut back by 4 bases and J by 2 bases. The germline CDR1 and CDR2 sequences are LGHNA and YSLEER. Original data processing: Researchers report that nucleated cell counts were estimated from reference gene primer amplification. Profiled with immunoSEQ multiplex PCR; TCRdb holds only in-frame clones, not every one. D and trimming were read from the DNA, whereas the V and J calls and clone size are those reported in that table. The sample consists of roughly 500,000 clones, approximately 87% of them appearing once.

Sequenced sample: PBMCs or T cells enriched from blood (not recorded which). The clonotype was recovered from a woman between 40 and 50 years old who had recovered from COVID-19. This chain joins TRBV4-3 and TRBJ1-2, with 8 bases that match TRBD1. This CDR3 is CASSLNRGRNYGYTF. The CDR3 DNA reads as TGCGCCAGCAGCCTCAACAGGGGGAGGAACTATGGCTACACCTTC.